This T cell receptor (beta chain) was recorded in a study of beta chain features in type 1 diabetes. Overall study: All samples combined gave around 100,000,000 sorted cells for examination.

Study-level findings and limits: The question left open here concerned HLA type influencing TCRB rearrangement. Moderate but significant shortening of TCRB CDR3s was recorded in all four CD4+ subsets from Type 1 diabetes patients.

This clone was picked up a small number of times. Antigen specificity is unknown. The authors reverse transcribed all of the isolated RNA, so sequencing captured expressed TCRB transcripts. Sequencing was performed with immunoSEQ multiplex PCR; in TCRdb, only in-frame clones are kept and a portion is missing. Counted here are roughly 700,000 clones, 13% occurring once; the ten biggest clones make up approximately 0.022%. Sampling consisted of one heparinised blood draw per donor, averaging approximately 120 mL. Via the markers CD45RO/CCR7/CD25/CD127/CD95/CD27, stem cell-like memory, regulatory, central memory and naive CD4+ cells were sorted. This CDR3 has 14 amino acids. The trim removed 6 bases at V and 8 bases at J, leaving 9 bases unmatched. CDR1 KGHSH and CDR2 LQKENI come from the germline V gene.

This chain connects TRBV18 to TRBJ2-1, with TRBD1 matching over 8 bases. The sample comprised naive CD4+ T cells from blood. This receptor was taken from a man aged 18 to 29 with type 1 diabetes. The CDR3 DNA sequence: TGTGCCAGCTCGACGACAGGGGAGGTAGATGAGCAGTTCTTC. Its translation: CASSTTGEVDEQFF. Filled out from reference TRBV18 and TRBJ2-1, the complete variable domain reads NAGVMQNPRHLVRRRGQEARLRCSPMKGHSHVYWYRQLPEEGLKFMVYLQKENIIDESGMPKERFSAEFPKEGPSILRIQQVVRGDSAAYFCASSTTGEVDEQFFGPGTRLTVL.